Each of the 10 T cell receptor beta chains below was sequenced from the same sample in a study of blood T cell repertoires in COVID-19. Here immunoSEQ multiplex PCR was the method, and the copy in TCRdb shows in-frame clones only, minus some. The sample comprises 150,000 to 200,000 clones, 79% of which are singletons, and about 6.5% rests with the top ten. The sample comprised peripheral blood. These receptors were taken from a woman between 40 and 50 years old with COVID-19, enrolled during active disease.

The rearrangement links TRBV6-1 to TRBJ2-7; tentative D call: TRBD1 (5 bases). The CDR3 totals 13 residues. The ends were cut back, 3 bases at V and 4 bases at J, with 10 bases in the middle. In germline, CDR1 is MNHNS, CDR2 SASEGT. This CDR3 is CASSEAAGYEQYF. The DNA for the CDR3 is TGTGCCAGCAGTGAGGCGGCAGGGTACGAGCAGTACTTC.

The chain links TRBV4-1 to TRBJ2-1; D perhaps matches TRBD2 (6 bases). The CDR3 totals 16 residues. The V and J ends lost 1 base and 6 bases respectively, with 16 bases between them. Looked up from germline, CDR1 is MGHRA and CDR2 is YSYEKL. CDR3 loop: CASSQGGGERANEQFF. The CDR3 bases are TGCGCCAGCAGCCAAGGCGGCGGGGAAAGGGCCAATGAGCAGTTCTTC.

This rearrangement joins TRBV5-1 to TRBJ2-5; tentatively, D is TRBD2 (5 bases). V was pared by 5 bases and J by 7 bases, with 9 bases between. The CDR3 is 11 residues long. CDR1 is SGHRS, CDR2 YFSETQ, per germline. CDR3 in amino acids: CASRGEGTQYF. In nucleotides, the CDR3 is TGCGCCAGCAGGGGAGAGGGGACCCAGTACTTC.

The J gene is TRBJ2-7, the V gene TRBV28; 10 bases line up with TRBD1. The CDR3 consists of 15 residues. V dropped 6 bases and J dropped 5; count of bases not matched to a gene: 10. Germline CDR1 MDHEN, CDR2 SYDVKM. The CDR3 DNA follows: TGTGCCAGCAGCCCGGACCCGGGACAGGGGAACGAGCAGTACTTC. Protein sequence: CASSPDPGQGNEQYF.

The count of this clone is one. The chain carries TRBV18 and TRBJ2-7; the D gene is possibly TRBD2 (5 bases). The CDR3 loop spans 14 amino acids. V was clipped by 3 bases and J by 5 bases, with 14 bases between them. Per germline, CDR1 KGHSH and CDR2 LQKENI. This chain's CDR3 is CASSPPPAGNEQYF. CDR3 DNA: TGTGCCAGCTCACCGCCCCCGGCGGGCAACGAGCAGTACTTC.

V and J are TRBV9 and TRBJ1-3; D is uncertain. The CDR3 contains 15 residues. Trimming took 0 bases from V and 0 from J, leaving 7 bases between them. The V gene's germline CDR1 is SGDLS and CDR2 YYNGEE. CDR3 amino acids: CASSVAGSSGNTIYF. The CDR3 DNA reads TGTGCCAGCAGCGTAGCGGGGAGCTCTGGAAACACCATATATTTT.

This clone was counted between two and nine times. The J gene is TRBJ2-1, the V gene TRBV4-3; D call uncertain. Per the germline V gene, CDR1 is LGHNA and CDR2 is YSLEER. V gave up 4 bases and J gave up 6 bases, with 10 bases separating them. The CDR3 has 13 residues. CDR3: CASSPPGFNEQFF. The DNA for the CDR3 is TGCGCCAGCAGCCCCCCTGGCTTCAATGAGCAGTTCTTC.

The chain combines TRBV6-5 with TRBJ2-1, with 7 positions matching TRBD2. The CDR3 contains 13 residues. V shed 2 bases and J 6 bases; nucleotides not matched to a gene: 1. Germline assignment: CDR1 MNHEY and CDR2 SVGAGI. The CDR3 DNA sequence: TGTGCCAGCAGTTACGGGGAGGGCAATGAGCAGTTCTTC. Its protein product is CASSYGEGNEQFF.

V usage is TRBV7-9 and J usage is TRBJ1-3; a weak D match, TRBD1 (5 bases). The germline V and J ends were trimmed by 0 bases and 3 bases, with 12 bases remaining between them. The CDR3 runs 16 residues. Germline V CDR1 and CDR2: SEHNR, FQNEAQ (reference sequence). DNA of the CDR3: TGTGCCAGCAGCTTAGCTCAGGGTCTAATTGGAAACACCATATATTTT. Translation gives CASSLAQGLIGNTIYF.

This clone was detected a few times. The chain couples TRBV18 to TRBJ1-2; TRBD1 matches 7 bases. Germline values: CDR1 KGHSH, CDR2 LQKENI. Trimming cost V 2 bases and J 5 bases; bases outside gene matches: 5. The CDR3 runs to 14 residues. This CDR3 is CASSPVTGVYGYTF. CDR3 nucleotide sequence: TGTGCCAGCTCACCAGTTACAGGGGTTTATGGCTACACCTTC.